The sequence of this T cell receptor beta chain was determined in a study of cytomegalovirus exposure and HLA in healthy donors. Study findings and constraints: Later analysis suggested most CMV-associated TCR beta chains were HLA-restricted. Roughly even sequencing depth across donors was the assumption behind the presence/absence analyses.

The PCR ran on 60 Vbeta and 13 Jbeta primers. In the original processing: In a later analysis, approximately 80 million unique TCR beta chains included roughly 11 million shared by two or more donors. This table comes from immunoSEQ multiplex PCR, and its TCRdb copy is limited to in-frame clones, with some not included. V and J calls and clone size follow that table, whereas D and trimming were derived from the DNA. This table has tens of thousands of clones, roughly 78% appearing once. Trimming left V 4 bases short and J 3 bases short, with 9 bases between. The CDR3 is 14 amino acids. Germline loops: CDR1 SNHLY, CDR2 FYNNEI. Concerning this clone itself: Its cognate antigen is unknown.

The receptor comes from a male donor in good health and CMV-seropositive. The J gene is TRBJ2-2, the V gene TRBV2; no firm D call. The sample comprised PBMCs. CDR3 nucleotide sequence: TGTGCCAGCAGTGTGTTAGCCCACACCGGGGAGCTGTTTTTT. It translates to CASSVLAHTGELFF. The complete variable domain, with remaining parts taken from reference TRBV2 and TRBJ2-2, reads EPEVTQTPSHQVTQMGQEVILRCVPISNHLYFYWYRQILGQKVEFLVSFYNNEISEKSEIFDDQFSVERPDGSNFTLKIRSTKLEDSAMYFCASSVLAHTGELFFGEGSRLTVL.